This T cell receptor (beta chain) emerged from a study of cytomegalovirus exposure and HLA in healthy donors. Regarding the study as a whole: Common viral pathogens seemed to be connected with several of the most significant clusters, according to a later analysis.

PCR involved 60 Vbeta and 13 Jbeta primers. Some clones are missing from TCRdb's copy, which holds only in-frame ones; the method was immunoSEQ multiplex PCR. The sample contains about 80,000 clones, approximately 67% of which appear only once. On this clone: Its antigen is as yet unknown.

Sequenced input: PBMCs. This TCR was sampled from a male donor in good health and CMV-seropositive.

CDR3 residues: CATSGRDRLNTEAFF. In DNA form, the CDR3 reads TGTGCCACCAGCGGACGGGACAGGCTCAACACTGAAGCTTTCTTT. The chain couples TRBV15 to TRBJ1-1, with 8 positions matching TRBD1. This CDR3 is built from 15 residues. J lost 2 bases, V lost 5 bases, and 7 bases had no gene match. The V gene's germline CDR1 is LNHNV and CDR2 YYDKDF (reference sequence).